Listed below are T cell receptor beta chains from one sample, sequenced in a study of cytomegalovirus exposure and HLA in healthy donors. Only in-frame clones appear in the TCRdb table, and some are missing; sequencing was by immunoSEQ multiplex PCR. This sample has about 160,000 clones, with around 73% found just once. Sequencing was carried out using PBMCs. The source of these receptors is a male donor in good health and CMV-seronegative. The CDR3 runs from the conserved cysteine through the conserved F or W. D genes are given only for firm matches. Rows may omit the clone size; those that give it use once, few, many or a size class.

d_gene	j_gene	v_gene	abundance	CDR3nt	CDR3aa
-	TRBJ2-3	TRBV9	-	TGTGCCAGCAGTTCAGGGGAGCATGGTACAGATACGCAGTATTTT	CASSSGEHGTDTQYF
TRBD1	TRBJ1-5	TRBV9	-	TGTGCCAGTACCGATGGCCGGGACAGTCACCGTTCAGGTCAGCCCCAGCATTTT	CASTDGRDSHRSGQPQHF
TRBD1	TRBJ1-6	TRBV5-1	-	TGCGCCAGCATGGGACAGAATTCACCCCTCCACTTT	CASMGQNSPLHF
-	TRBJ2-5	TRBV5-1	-	TGCGCCAGCAGCTTGGGGCAGGGAGGCCAAGAGACCCAGTACTTC	CASSLGQGGQETQYF
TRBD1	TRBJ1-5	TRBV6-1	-	TGTGCCAGCTGGACAGGGGCGTCAGGACAGCCCCAGCATTTT	CASWTGASGQPQHF
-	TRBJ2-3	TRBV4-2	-	TGTGCCAGCAGCCAAGTTAGTAGCAGCGATACGCAGTATTTT	CASSQVSSSDTQYF
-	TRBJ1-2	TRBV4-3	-	TGCGCCAGCAGCCCCGACAGTGCTAACTATGGCTACACCTTC	CASSPDSANYGYTF
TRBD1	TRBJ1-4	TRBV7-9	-	TGTTCCGGCCGACAGGGGGAAAAACTGTTTTTT	CSGRQGEKLFF
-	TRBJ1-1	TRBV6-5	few	TGTGCCAGCAGTTACTTTGCGGGAAAGGTCACTGAAGCTTTCTTT	CASSYFAGKVTEAFF
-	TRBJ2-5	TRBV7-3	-	TGTGCCAGCAGCTTAAGGAGAGCAGAGACCCAGTACTTC	CASSLRRAETQYF
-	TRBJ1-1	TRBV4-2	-	TGTGCCAGCAGCCAAGAAGTAAGAGGGATCGGGACTGAAGCTTTCTTT	CASSQEVRGIGTEAFF
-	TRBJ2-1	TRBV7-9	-	TGTGCCAGCAGCTTAGCGCTAGGGGAAAACGTGAGGAATGAGCAGTTCTTC	CASSLALGENVRNEQFF
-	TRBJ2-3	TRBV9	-	TGTGCCAGCAGCGTAGAAGGTGGGACTAGCACAGATACGCAGTATTTT	CASSVEGGTSTDTQYF
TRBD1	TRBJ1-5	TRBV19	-	TGTGCCAGTAGTTTCACCGGGACAGGGGGCATTCAGCCCCAGCATTTT	CASSFTGTGGIQPQHF
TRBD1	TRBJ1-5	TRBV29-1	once	TGCAGCGTCGCCGGAGGACAGGGGAATCAGCCCCAGCATTTT	CSVAGGQGNQPQHF
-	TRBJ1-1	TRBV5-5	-	TGTGCCAGCAGAGTGGGGCCGCAATCTGAGGCTTTCTTT	CASRVGPQSEAFF
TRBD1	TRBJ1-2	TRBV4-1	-	TGCGCCAGCAGCCAAGAAGGGACAGGGGCAGGGTATGGCTACACCTTC	CASSQEGTGAGYGYTF
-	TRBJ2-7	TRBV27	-	TGTGCCAGCAGTTTCCAGGGGGGAGGTAGGGAGCAGTACTTC	CASSFQGGGREQYF
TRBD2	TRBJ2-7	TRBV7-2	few	TGTGCCAGCAGCTTAGTGGGACTAGCGGGAGTAGAGCAGTACTTC	CASSLVGLAGVEQYF
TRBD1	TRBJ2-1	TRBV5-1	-	TGCGCCAGCAGCTTGGAATGGGACAGCTCCTACAATGAGCAGTTCTTC	CASSLEWDSSYNEQFF
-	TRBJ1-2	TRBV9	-	TGTGCCAGCAGCGTATCGGACAGCAAAAACTATGGCTACACCTTC	CASSVSDSKNYGYTF
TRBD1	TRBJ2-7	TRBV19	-	TGTGCCAGTAGTAAAACAGGGGACACCTACGAGCAGTACTTC	CASSKTGDTYEQYF
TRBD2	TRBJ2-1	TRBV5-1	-	TGCGCCAGCAGCTTGGCCCTAGCGGGATACGAGCAGTTCTTC	CASSLALAGYEQFF
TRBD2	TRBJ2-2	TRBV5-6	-	TGTGCCAGCAGCTTGACGGGGGGGAACACCGGGGAGCTGTTTTTT	CASSLTGGNTGELFF
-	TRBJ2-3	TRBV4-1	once	TGCGCCAGCAGCCAGGTCCCGGTAGGGACAACCGGGACAGATACGCAGTATTTT	CASSQVPVGTTGTDTQYF
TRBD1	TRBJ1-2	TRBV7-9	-	TGTGCCAGCAGCTTAGCGCTCAGGGACAGGGACTATGGCTACACCTTC	CASSLALRDRDYGYTF
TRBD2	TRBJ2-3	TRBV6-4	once	TGTGCCAGCAGGGAGAGCGGGGGCCGGGATACGCAGTATTTT	CASRESGGRDTQYF
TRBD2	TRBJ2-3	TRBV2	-	TGTGCCAGCGAGCGGGCGGGGGGTTGGGATACGCAGTATTTT	CASERAGGWDTQYF
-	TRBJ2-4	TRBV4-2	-	TGTGCCAGCAGCCCCCCGGCAGGGGGGTCAAACATTCAGTACTTC	CASSPPAGGSNIQYF
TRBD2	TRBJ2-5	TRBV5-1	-	TGCGCCAGCAGCTTGGGGGCGGGAGGGTCCCAAGAGACCCAGTACTTC	CASSLGAGGSQETQYF
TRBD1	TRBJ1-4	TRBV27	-	TGTGCCAGCAGGGGGACAGGTCGGCCTAATGAAAAACTGTTTTTT	CASRGTGRPNEKLFF
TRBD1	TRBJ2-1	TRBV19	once	TGTGCCAGTAGACAAAGGGGACAGGGTGATGAGCAGTTCTTC	CASRQRGQGDEQFF
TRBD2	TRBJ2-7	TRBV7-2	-	TGTGCCAGCACCCCCCGACTAGCGGGAGGTTGGAACGAGCAGTACTTC	CASTPRLAGGWNEQYF